This TCR beta chain was obtained from a study of human T cells and chemical hapten exposure. Study information: Among samples, TCR yields varied mainly because of small differences in pooled library volume.

Sample time point: healthy volunteer bleed at 2 weeks. Total RNA was isolated from whole blood that had not been fractionated. The CDR3 extends over 17 amino acids. V was trimmed by 3 bases and J by 4 bases, leaving 20 bases between them. Unique molecular identifiers were affixed to discrete cDNA molecules within the library. As processed by the authors: TCRs per sample had a median of approximately 88,000 and ranged from about 20,000 to 700,000. TCRdb reprocessed the RACE reads with MiXCR, giving one entry per CDR3 protein. TCRdb, not the authors, supplied the V and J calls. The sample lists 130,000 or so distinct CDR3 sequences; roughly 9.5% were seen once.

The sample consisted of whole blood. The chain is built from TRBV12-3 or TRBV12-4 and TRBJ2-3, with D perhaps TRBD1 (5 bases). The TCR sequence derives from a male donor in good health. Some clones in this sample may be carry-over from other donors' samples. CDR3 residues: CASSFNRKGIPSDTQYF. Written as DNA, the CDR3 is TGTGCCAGCAGTTTTAACCGCAAGGGGATCCCGTCAGATACGCAGTATTTT.